This T cell receptor beta chain was documented in a study of human T cells and chemical hapten exposure. Study details: The sensitizing agent was 2% DPC, placed on about 2 cm by about 2 cm of upper inner arm skin. Readings were taken at 6 days from patch tests that had applied 0.01% DPC to the upper back.

The CDR3 runs to 15 residues. The ends were cut back, 5 bases at V and 4 bases at J, with 17 bases in the middle. TCRdb independently ran MiXCR on the RACE reads; one entry per CDR3 protein. The sample lists approximately 110,000 distinct CDR3 sequences, about 10% occurring once. Time point described: patch test 1, 2 weeks after DPC sensitization. Documented treatment: therapeutic diphenylcyclopropenone sensitization with weekly scalp DPC. Blood sampling occurred before each patch-test application. In its sample, this clonotype was seen many times. The TCR originated in a woman aged 40 to 50 with alopecia areata. Some clones in this sample may be carry-over from other donors' samples. The material sequenced was whole blood, taken in connection with sensitization to the hapten diphenylcyclopropenone (DPC). This chain connects TRBV12-3 or TRBV12-4 to TRBJ1-2; D possibly corresponds to TRBD1 (5 bases). The CDR3 nucleotides read TGTGCCAGCAGTCAGATCCAACAGGCCTCCTATGGCTACACCTTC. Its translation: CASSQIQQASYGYTF.